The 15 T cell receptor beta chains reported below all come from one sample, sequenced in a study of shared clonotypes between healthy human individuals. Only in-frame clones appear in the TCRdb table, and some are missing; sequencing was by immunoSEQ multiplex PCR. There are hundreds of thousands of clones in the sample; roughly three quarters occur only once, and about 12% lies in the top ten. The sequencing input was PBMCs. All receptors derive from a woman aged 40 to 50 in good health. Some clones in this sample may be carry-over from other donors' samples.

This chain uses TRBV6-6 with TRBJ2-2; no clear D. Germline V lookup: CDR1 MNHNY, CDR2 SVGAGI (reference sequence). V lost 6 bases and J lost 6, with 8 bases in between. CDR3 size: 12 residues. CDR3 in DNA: TGTGCCAGCAGCGGGTGGGCCGGGGAGCTGTTTTTT. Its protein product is CASSGWAGELFF.

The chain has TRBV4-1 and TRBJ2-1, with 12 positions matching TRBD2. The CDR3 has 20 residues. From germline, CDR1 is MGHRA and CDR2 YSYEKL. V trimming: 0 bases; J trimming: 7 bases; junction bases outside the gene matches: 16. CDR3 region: CASSQDKRASGRAGPNEQFF. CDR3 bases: TGCGCCAGCAGCCAAGATAAGAGGGCTAGCGGGAGGGCCGGCCCAAATGAGCAGTTCTTC.

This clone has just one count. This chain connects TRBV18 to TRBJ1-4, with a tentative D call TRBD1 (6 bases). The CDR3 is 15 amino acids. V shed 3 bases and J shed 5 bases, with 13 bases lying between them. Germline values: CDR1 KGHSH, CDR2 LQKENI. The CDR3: CASSPARGANEKLFF. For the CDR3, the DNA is TGTGCCAGCTCACCCGCCAGGGGAGCGAATGAAAAACTGTTTTTT.

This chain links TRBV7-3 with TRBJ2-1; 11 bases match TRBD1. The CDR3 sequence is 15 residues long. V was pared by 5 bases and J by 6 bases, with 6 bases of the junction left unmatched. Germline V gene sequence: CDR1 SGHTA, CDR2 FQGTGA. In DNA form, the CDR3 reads TGTGCCAGCAGCGCGGGACAGGGGGGTCTCAATGAGCAGTTCTTC. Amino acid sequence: CASSAGQGGLNEQFF.

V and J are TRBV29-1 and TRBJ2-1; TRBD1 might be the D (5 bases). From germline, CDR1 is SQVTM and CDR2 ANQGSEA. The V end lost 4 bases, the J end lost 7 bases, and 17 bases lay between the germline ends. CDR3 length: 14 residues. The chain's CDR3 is CSVVRAGFGNEQFF. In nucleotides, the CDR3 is TGCAGCGTTGTTCGGGCAGGGTTTGGGAATGAGCAGTTCTTC.

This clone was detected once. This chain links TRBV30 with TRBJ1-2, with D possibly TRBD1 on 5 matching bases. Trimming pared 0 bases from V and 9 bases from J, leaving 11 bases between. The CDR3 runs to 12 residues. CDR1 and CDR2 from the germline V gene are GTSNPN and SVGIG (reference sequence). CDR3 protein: CAWSVYPGRYTF. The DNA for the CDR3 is TGTGCCTGGAGTGTATATCCGGGGCGCTACACCTTC.

This CDR3 reads CASSQDQTGEETQYF. In nucleotides, the CDR3 is TGCGCCAGCAGCCAAGATCAGACAGGGGAAGAGACCCAGTACTTC. This chain uses TRBV4-1 with TRBJ2-5; 8 bases line up with TRBD1. The CDR3 consists of 15 residues. J gave up 3 bases and V 0 bases, and 3 bases lay outside the gene matches. Germline-derived CDR1 and CDR2 are MGHRA and YSYEKL.

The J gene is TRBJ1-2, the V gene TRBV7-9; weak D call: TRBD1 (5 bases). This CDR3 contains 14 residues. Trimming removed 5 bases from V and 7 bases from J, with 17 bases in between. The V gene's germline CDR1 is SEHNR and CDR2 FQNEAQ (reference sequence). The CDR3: CASSRDRLGTGYTF. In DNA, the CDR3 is TGTGCCAGCAGCAGGGACCGCCTTGGGACTGGCTACACCTTC.

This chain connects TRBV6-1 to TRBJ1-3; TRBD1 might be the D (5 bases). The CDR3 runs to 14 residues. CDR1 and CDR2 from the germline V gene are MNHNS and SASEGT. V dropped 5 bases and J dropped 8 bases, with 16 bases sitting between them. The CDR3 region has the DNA TGTGCCAGCAGTCCGGACACACGATCAGACACCATATATTTT. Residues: CASSPDTRSDTIYF.

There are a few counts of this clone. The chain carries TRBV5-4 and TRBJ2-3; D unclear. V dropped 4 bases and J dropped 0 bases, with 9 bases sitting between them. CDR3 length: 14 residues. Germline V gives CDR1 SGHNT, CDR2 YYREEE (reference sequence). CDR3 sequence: CASSPMMSTDTQYF. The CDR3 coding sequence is TGTGCCAGCAGCCCTATGATGAGCACAGATACGCAGTATTTT.

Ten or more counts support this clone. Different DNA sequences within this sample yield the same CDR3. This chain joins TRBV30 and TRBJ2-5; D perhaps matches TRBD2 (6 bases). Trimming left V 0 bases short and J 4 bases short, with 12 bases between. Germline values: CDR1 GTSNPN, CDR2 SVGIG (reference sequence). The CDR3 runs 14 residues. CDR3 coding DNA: TGTGCCTGGAGTGTAGTGGGTAGCGGAGAGACCCAGTACTTC. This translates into CAWSVVGSGETQYF.

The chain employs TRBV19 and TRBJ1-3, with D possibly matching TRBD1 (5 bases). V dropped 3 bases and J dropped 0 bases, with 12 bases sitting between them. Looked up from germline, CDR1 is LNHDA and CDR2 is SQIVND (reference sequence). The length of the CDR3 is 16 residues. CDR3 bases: TGTGCCAGTAGTATTGGGGCAGCCGGCTCTGGAAACACCATATATTTT. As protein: CASSIGAAGSGNTIYF.

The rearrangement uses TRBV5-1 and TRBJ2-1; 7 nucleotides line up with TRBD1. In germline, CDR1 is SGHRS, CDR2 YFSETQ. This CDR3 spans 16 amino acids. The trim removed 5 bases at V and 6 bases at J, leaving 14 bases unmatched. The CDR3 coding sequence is TGCGCCAGCAGACGGGACAGCCGAGTGTGGTCCAATGAGCAGTTCTTC. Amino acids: CASRRDSRVWSNEQFF.

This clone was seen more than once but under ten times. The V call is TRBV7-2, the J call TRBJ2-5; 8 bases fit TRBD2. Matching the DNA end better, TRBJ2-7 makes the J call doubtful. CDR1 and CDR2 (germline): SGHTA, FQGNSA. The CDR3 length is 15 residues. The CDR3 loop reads CASSLGPGGPYEQYF. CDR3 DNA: TGTGCCAGCAGCTTGGGTCCGGGAGGGCCCTACGAGCAGTACTTC.

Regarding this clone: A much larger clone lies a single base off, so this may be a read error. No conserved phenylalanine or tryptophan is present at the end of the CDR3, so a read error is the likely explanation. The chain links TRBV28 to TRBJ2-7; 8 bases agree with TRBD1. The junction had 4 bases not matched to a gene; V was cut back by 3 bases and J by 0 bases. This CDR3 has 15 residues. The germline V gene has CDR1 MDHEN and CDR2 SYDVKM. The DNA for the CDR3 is TGTGCCAGCAGTTTCTTGGACAGGGACTCCTACGAGCAGTACTCC. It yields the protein CASSFLDRDSYEQYS.